A selection of T cell receptor beta chains follows, all from one sample in a study of T cells expressing NK-cell markers. TCRdb re-called the 5' RACE reads, yielding one record per CDR3 amino acid sequence without DNA. The sample totals about 260,000 distinct CDR3 sequences. The sequenced sample was blood T cells: a sorted CD56 or NKG2C T cell subset, CD4+ or CD8+ T cells, or bulk PBMC T cells (not recorded which). The receptors come from a man aged 18 to 30 in good health. Each CDR3 is given with its conserved first and last residue.

v_call	j_call	cdr3_aa
TRBV27	TRBJ2-1	CASGTYYNEQFF
TRBV20-1	TRBJ2-4	CSAILDAKNIQYF
TRBV10-3	TRBJ2-1	CAISKSPGLAVYNEQFF
TRBV20-1	TRBJ2-7	CSARTSGIGEQYF
TRBV20-1	TRBJ1-3	CSARLTSGTSGNTIYF
TRBV20-1	TRBJ2-2	CSADSAEGQGTTGELFF
TRBV9	TRBJ1-6	CASSAGTGQGASPLHF
TRBV5-4	TRBJ2-2	CASSLGGSSTGELFF
TRBV7-2	TRBJ1-5	CASSLAGGRSNQPQHF
TRBV2	TRBJ2-3	CASSEGERGTQYF
TRBV5-1	TRBJ2-2	CASSIDPPAAGELFF
TRBV5-1	TRBJ2-3	CASSFPETSGTDTQYF
TRBV29-1	TRBJ2-7	CSVEGRGEISEQYF
TRBV20-1	TRBJ2-1	CSASPGRTHNEQFF
TRBV29-1	TRBJ2-4	CSVRTGAKNIQYF
TRBV20-1	TRBJ2-5	CSASAGTSAQETQYF
TRBV27	TRBJ1-1	CASSPLDRMNTEAFF
TRBV6-5	TRBJ2-7	CASSFQYEQYF
TRBV20-1	TRBJ2-7	CSARPERREVTYEQYF
TRBV29-1	TRBJ2-2	CSVGRGSDRELFF
TRBV7-6	TRBJ2-4	CASSLVASGSRRVAKNIQYF
TRBV18	TRBJ2-7	CASSPRASSYEQYF
TRBV18	TRBJ1-1	CASSPESRLGAFF
TRBV2	TRBJ2-5	CASSDGRAQETQYF
TRBV18	TRBJ2-1	CASSPSGSNEQFF
TRBV7-2	TRBJ1-4	CASSPSGLHKEELFF
TRBV11-2	TRBJ2-3	CASSLEAGQGTDTQYF
TRBV30	TRBJ2-7	CAWREAGGPHEQYF
TRBV18	TRBJ2-7	CASSPPDRGGGGHEQYF
TRBV6-5	TRBJ1-1	CASSYFGSVNTEAFF
TRBV5-6	TRBJ2-3	CASSLTSRRDTQYF
TRBV4-2	TRBJ1-1	CASSQVGADTEAFF
TRBV9	TRBJ2-6	CASSVDRAGANVLTF
TRBV7-6	TRBJ2-1	CASSLGGLGNEQFF
TRBV7-2	TRBJ2-1	CASSPSIAGYNEQFF
TRBV7-3	TRBJ2-5	CASSPGTARGTQYF